The sequence of this T cell receptor (beta chain) was determined in a study of T cell repertoires in cytomegalovirus infection. Overall study results and limits: The ex vivo response was dominated by HLA-C-restricted CMV-specific TCR beta clonotypes. Adding up the frequency of public TCR beta families identified people who carried CMV plus the relevant HLA.

MiXCR, applied by TCRdb to the reads, yields one record per CDR3 protein. The sample includes approximately 910,000 distinct CDR3 sequences, approximately 33% of them seen just once. For this clonotype: What it binds is unknown.

Germline CDR1 is MNHEY and CDR2 is SMNVEV (reference sequence). This CDR3 comprises 17 residues. V was clipped by 0 bases and J by 2 bases; unmatched bases: 4. Specimen: cultured CD8+ T cells from PBMCs, collected from culture after CMV antigen stimulation. The chain combines TRBV27 with TRBJ2-5, with 12 positions matching TRBD2. This clonotype was obtained from a human donor in good health (CMV status not recorded). Some clones in this sample may be carry-over from other donors' samples. The CDR3 nucleotides read TGTGCCAGCAGTTTATCTGGACTAGCGGGGATTCAAGAGACCCAGTACTTC. Its protein product is CASSLSGLAGIQETQYF.